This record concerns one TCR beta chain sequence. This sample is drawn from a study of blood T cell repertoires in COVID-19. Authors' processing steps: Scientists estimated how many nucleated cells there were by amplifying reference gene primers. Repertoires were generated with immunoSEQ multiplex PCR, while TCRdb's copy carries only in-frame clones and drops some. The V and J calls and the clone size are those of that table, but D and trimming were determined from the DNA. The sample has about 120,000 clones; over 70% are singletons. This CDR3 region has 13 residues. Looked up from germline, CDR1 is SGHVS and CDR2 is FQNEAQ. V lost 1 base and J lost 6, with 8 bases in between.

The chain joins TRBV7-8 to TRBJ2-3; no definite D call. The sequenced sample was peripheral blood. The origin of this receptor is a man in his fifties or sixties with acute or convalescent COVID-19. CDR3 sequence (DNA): TGTGCCAGCAGCTTAGTGGCTGCTGATACGCAGTATTTT. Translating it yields CASSLVAADTQYF.